This T cell receptor (beta chain) came from a study of T cells in Graves' hyperthyroidism and ophthalmopathy (dated by TCRdb to about 2019). Turning to the overall study: Peripheral blood was collected at initial diagnosis, before any treatment. TCR V-J signatures able to tell the groups apart were searched for in a discovery cohort of about a hundred patients, of whom 43 had Graves' ophthalmopathy and around 57 had stable Graves' hyperthyroidism. Whether ophthalmopathy could be predicted prospectively was tested in an independent validation cohort made up of roughly 19 hyperthyroidism patients plus 17 patients who later progressed to ophthalmopathy. The roughly 91 discovery patients were randomly divided into training and test sets at a 7:3 ratio. The study also compared thyroid tissue and blood T-cell repertoires from a handful of Graves' hyperthyroidism patients. Following sampling, methimazole starting at 30 mg daily was given to hyperthyroidism patients, and high-dose intravenous methylprednisolone was given to ophthalmopathy patients. TCR Vbeta CDR3 sequencing of 120 to 150 peripheral blood samples (approximately 44 ophthalmopathy, some 75 hyperthyroidism and approximately 17 progressor patients) is reported in the paper. The research as a whole found: No statistical method was used to set the sample size in advance, and investigators knew the group allocation. In validation, the model predicted progression to ophthalmopathy a median of about 6.8 months before onset, with 65% to 71% sensitivity and about 72% specificity. Most expanded thyroid clonotypes (frequency above 0.001) were also found in blood, which suggests that blood repertoires may mirror thyroid immune responses. A model built on a 13 V-J signature distinguished ophthalmopathy from stable hyperthyroidism, reaching about 89% sensitivity and about 81% specificity in cross-validation and 80%/75% in testing.

From its cysteine to its phenylalanine, the CDR3 spans 14 amino acids. Here the CDR3 DNA is all that survives: 42 bases in frame from base 1. Trimming takes 3 bases off V and 9 bases off J; junction bases not matched to a gene: 9. CDR1 and CDR2, per the germline V gene (reference sequence), are WNHNN and SYGVQD. Amplification of TCR beta CDR3 regions was carried out from RNA transcripts. The first round of RT-PCR for the TCR CDR3 was performed with the HTBI primer set and the Qiagen OneStep RT-PCR kit. Libraries were constructed in a second round of multiplex PCR, after which size selection and purification were carried out. Libraries were sequenced paired-end with 100 bp reads on an Illumina HiSeq2000. Per the source publication's procedure: SOAPnuke was used to process the raw data, throwing out any read that contained adapters or uncalled bases, had a mean Phred below 15, or lacked an exact constant-primer or identifier match. High-quality paired reads were merged using COPE v1.2.5, and each unique nucleotide sequence was defined as a clonotype. MiTCR v1.1 was used to align the clonotypes against IMGT TRBV, TRBD and TRBJ reference segments. Analysis was restricted to V-J combinations with a frequency above 0.0001, which covered 99% to 99.2% of repertoires. A TCS score was defined as the ratio of F50 (clonal expansion) to E x V (chaos), with BLOSUM62-based TCRdist applied between CDR3 peptides within each V-J. Welch's t-statistics and random forest reduced 500 to 650 V-J features to 13, which were used in a naive Bayes classifier (R e1071). Through fastp at Q25 and MiXCR, TCRdb rebuilt clones from the public reads, retaining in-frame beta chains. Records with the same CDR3 protein are collapsed into one entry carrying the most frequent genes and DNA. The V and J calls here are based on TCRdb, not the publication. The sample table contains fewer than 700,000 distinct CDR3 sequences; only one count was recorded for 15% to 20% of them. The ten top clones hold 3.8% of the sample.

As regards this clonotype: The antigen it recognizes is unknown. One base away there is no much larger clone; base qualities are not given.

Stable Graves' hyperthyroidism was defined as the absence of progression to ophthalmopathy over 18 months of follow-up. The hyperthyroidism patients were between 18 and 65 years old and newly diagnosed, with a disease duration of less than 2 months. The study excluded patients with uncontrolled infections, other autoimmune diseases, pregnancy or lactation. Clinical symptoms, serum thyroxine and TRAb, thyroid ultrasound, and orbital computed tomography formed the basis for the diagnoses. Ficoll-Paque density gradient centrifugation was used to isolate PBMCs from about 9.4 ml of fresh peripheral blood. Trizol reagent was used to extract total RNA, and RNA quality was then checked on an Agilent 2100 Bioanalyzer.

The sample was blood. This clonotype originated in a young woman with Graves' hyperthyroidism. The sequence is built from TRBV10-1 and TRBJ2-7, and 9 junctional nucleotides match TRBD1. The DNA sequence follows: TGCGCCAGCAGTGACGGGACAGGGACCCTCGGGCAGTACTTC. This gives the protein CASSDGTGTLGQYF.